This TCR beta chain was captured in a study of cytomegalovirus exposure and HLA in healthy donors. Trimming took 0 bases from V and 5 from J; bases not matched to a gene: 3. CDR3 length: 14 residues. CDR1 and CDR2 (germline): SGDLS, YYNGEE. The study ran its PCR with 60 Vbeta and 13 Jbeta primers. Produced via immunoSEQ multiplex PCR; TCRdb's table is partial and in-frame only. The table records about 100,000 clones, 75% to 80% of them present only once. The sequencing sample was made of PBMCs. The chain links TRBV9 to TRBJ2-5, with 8 bases aligning to TRBD1. The source of this sequence is a woman between 35 and 50 years old in good health and CMV-seronegative. The CDR3 DNA is TGTGCCAGCAGCGTAGGGACAGGGAGGGAGACCCAGTACTTC. Protein: CASSVGTGRETQYF. Together with reference TRBV9 and TRBJ2-5, the CDR3 gives the full variable domain: DSGVTQTPKHLITATGQRVTLRCSPRSGDLSVYWYQQSLDQGLQFLIQYYNGEERAKGNILERFSAQQFPDLHSELNLSSLELGDSALYFCASSVGTGRETQYFGPGTRLLVL.